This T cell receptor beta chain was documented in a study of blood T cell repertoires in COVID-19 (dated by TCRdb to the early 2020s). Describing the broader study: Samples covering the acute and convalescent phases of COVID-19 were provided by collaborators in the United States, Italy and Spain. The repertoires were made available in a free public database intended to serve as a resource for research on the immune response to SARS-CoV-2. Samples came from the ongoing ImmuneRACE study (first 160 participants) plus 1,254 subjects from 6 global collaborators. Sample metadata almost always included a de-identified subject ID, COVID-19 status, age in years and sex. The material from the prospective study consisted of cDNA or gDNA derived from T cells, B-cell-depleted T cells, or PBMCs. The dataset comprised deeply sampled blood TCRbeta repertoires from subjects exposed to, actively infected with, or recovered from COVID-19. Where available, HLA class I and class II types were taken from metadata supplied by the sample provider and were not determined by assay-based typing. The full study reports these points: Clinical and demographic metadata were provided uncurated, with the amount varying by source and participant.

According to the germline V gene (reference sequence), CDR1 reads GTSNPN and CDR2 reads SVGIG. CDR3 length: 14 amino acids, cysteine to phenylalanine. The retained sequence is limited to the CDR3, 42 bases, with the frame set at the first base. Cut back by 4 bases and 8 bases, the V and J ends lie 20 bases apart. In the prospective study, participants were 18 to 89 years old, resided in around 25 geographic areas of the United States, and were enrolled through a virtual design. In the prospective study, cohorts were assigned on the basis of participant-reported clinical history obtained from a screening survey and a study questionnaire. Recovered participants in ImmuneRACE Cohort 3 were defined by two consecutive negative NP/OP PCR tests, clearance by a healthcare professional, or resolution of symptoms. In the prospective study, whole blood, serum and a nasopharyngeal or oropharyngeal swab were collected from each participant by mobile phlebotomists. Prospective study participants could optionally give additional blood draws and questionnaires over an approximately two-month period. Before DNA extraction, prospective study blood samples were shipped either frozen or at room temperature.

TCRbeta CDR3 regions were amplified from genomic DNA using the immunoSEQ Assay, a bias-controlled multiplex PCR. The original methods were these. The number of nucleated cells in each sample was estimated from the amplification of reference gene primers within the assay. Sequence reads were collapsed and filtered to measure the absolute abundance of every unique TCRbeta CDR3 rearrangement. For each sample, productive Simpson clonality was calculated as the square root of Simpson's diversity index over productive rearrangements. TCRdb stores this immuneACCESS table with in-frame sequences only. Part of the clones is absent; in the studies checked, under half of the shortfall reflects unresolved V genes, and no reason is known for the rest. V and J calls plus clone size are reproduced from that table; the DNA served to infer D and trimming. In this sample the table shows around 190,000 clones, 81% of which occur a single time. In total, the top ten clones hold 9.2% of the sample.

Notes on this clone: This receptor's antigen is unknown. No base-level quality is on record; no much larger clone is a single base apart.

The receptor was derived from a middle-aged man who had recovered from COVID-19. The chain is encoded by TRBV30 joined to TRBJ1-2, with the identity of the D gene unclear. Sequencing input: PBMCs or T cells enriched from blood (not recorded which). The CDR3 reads CAWTPGLSSRGYTF. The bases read TGTGCCTGGACCCCGGGTCTAAGCTCGAGGGGCTACACCTTC. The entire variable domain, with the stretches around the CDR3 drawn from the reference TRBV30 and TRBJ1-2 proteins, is SQTIHQWPATLVQPVGSPLSLECTVEGTSNPNLYWYRQAAGRGLQLLFYSVGIGQISSEVPQNLSASRPQDRQFILSSKKLLLSDSGFYLCAWTPGLSSRGYTFGSGTRLTVV.